A single sample is the source of the 15 T cell receptor beta chains below, sequenced in a study of post-analysis software for immune sequencing data (dated by TCRdb to between 2015 and 2016). The paper as a whole reports these results and caveats: Patients showed significantly higher frequencies than controls for five TRBV segments, among them TRBV5-6, TRBV5-1 and TRBV20-1.

Their recognized antigens are unknown. The library came from PCR. TCRdb records Illumina HiSeq 2500 as the sequencer. Unique molecular identifiers were incorporated into TCR beta cDNA libraries to reduce PCR and sequencing biases. The raw public reads went through TCRdb reprocessing: fastp at Q25, MiXCR clone calling, in-frame beta chains kept. Each record represents a unique CDR3 protein, reported with the most common genes and DNA among its rows. Counted in this sample were about 540,000 distinct CDR3 sequences; roughly 34% of them appeared once. The top ten hold about 5.6% of the sample. Sequences were obtained from blood. Receptors were obtained from a girl under 18 with multiple sclerosis.

J is TRBJ2-1 and V is TRBV7-8; D not certain. The ends were cut back, 1 base at V and 5 bases at J, with 12 bases in the middle. The CDR3 is 15 residues long. Germline V CDR1 and CDR2: SGHVS, FQNEAQ. This CDR3 reads CASSLGSAKNNEQFF. CDR3 in DNA: TGTGCCAGCAGCTTAGGGTCAGCCAAAAACAATGAGCAGTTCTTC. Complete variable domain (other parts from reference TRBV7-8 and TRBJ2-1): GAGVSQSPRYKVAKRGQDVALRCDPISGHVSLFWYQQALGQGPEFLTYFQNEAQLDKSGLPSDRFFAERPEGSVSTLKIQRTQQEDSAVYLCASSLGSAKNNEQFFGPGTRLTVL.

The V and J genes are TRBV11-2 and TRBJ2-7, with D uncertain. The end of the DNA is better explained by TRBJ2-5, so the J call may be wrong. Germline CDR1 and CDR2: SGHAT and FQNNGV. This CDR3 comprises 14 residues. The CDR3 spells CASSLDLADGTQYF. For the CDR3, the DNA is TGTGCCAGCAGCTTAGATCTGGCAGACGGGACCCAGTACTTC.

About this clonotype itself: The junction does not match germline at one end; this may be a read error. This chain uses TRBV12-3 or TRBV12-4 with TRBJ2-3, with 7 bases that match TRBD1. The CDR3 covers 14 residues. The CDR3 here is CASGPGGSSDTRYF. In DNA, the CDR3 is TGTGCCAGCGGCCCAGGGGGTTCTTCAGATACGCGGTATTTT.

There are a few counts of this clonotype. The J gene is TRBJ1-6, the V gene TRBV7-9; D unresolved. The CDR3 is made up of 15 amino acids. V lost 2 bases to trimming and J lost 6 bases, with 11 bases between them. The germline CDR1 and CDR2 sequences are SEHNR and FQNEAQ (reference sequence). CDR3 sequence: CASSLPSVGNSPLHF. The CDR3 DNA sequence: TGTGCCAGCAGCTTACCCTCGGTGGGTAATTCACCCCTCCACTTT.

A few counts support this clonotype. The V call is TRBV5-6, the J call TRBJ2-5; 7 positions agree with TRBD2. Germline V gives CDR1 SGHDT, CDR2 YYEEEE. The CDR3 runs 15 residues. V lost 3 bases and J lost 5; bases outside the gene matches: 10. The CDR3 loop reads CASSWKGDYPETQYF. The CDR3, as DNA: TGTGCCAGCAGCTGGAAAGGGGACTACCCCGAGACCCAGTACTTC.

In this sample, this clonotype turned up a few times. This chain joins TRBV20-1 and TRBJ2-5; no firm D call. CDR1 is DFQATT and CDR2 is SNEGSKA in the germline V gene (reference sequence). This CDR3 is 11 amino acids long. Deletions cut 2 bases from V and 5 bases from J, with 6 bases between. This CDR3 reads CSARIGETQYF. CDR3 in DNA: TGCAGTGCTAGAATTGGGGAGACCCAGTACTTC.

The V and J genes are TRBV29-1 and TRBJ2-6; D unclear. CDR1 and CDR2 (germline): SQVTM, ANQGSEA. The germline V and J ends were trimmed by 5 bases and 4 bases, with 3 bases remaining between them. This CDR3 is 11 amino acids long. The CDR3 coding sequence is TGCAGCGTTCCAGGGGCCAACGTCCTGACTTTC. Protein product: CSVPGANVLTF.

This clonotype was counted at least ten times. The CDR3 reads CASSFSGTNQYF. CDR3 bases: TGTGCCAGCAGTTTCTCAGGGACCAATCAGTACTTC. V usage is TRBV12-3 or TRBV12-4 and J usage is TRBJ2-5; D is tentatively TRBD1 or TRBD2 (5 bases each). CDR3 length equals 12 residues. Trimming shortened V by 3 bases and J by 11 bases, and 13 bases separated the two germline ends.

J is TRBJ1-6 and V is TRBV2; weak D call: TRBD1 (5 bases). V was clipped by 7 bases and J by 5 bases, with 18 bases between them. This CDR3 has 16 residues. Germline V CDR1 and CDR2: SNHLY, FYNNEI. CDR3 DNA: TGTGCCAGCATCCTGCGAGGGAAGGGACATAATTCACCCCTCCACTTT. Protein: CASILRGKGHNSPLHF.

The gene calls are TRBV5-1 and TRBJ2-7, with 7 bases identical to TRBD1. Germline V gene sequence: CDR1 SGHRS, CDR2 YFSETQ. The CDR3 has 15 amino acids. The trim removed 7 bases at V and 0 bases at J, leaving 10 bases unmatched. The CDR3 coding sequence is TGCGCCAGCTGGTCGGGACAGATAGGCTCCTACGAGCAGTACTTC. Translating gives CASWSGQIGSYEQYF.

V is TRBV24-1 and J is TRBJ1-2; D is possibly TRBD1 (5 bases). There are 13 residues in the CDR3. Germline assignment: CDR1 KGHDR and CDR2 SFDVKD. The V end was cut by 9 bases, the J end by 1 base, with 11 bases between. This CDR3 reads CATSFGHNYGYTF. Written as DNA, the CDR3 is TGTGCCACCTCCTTCGGACATAACTATGGCTACACCTTC.

The chain combines TRBV20-1 with TRBJ1-5; D possibly corresponds to TRBD1 (6 bases). CDR3 size: 12 residues. The V end lost 6 bases, the J end lost 7 bases, and 13 bases lay between the germline ends. Germline V gene sequence: CDR1 DFQATT, CDR2 SNEGSKA (reference sequence). The CDR3 protein is CSAAQGGQPQHF. The CDR3 DNA reads as TGCAGTGCCGCACAGGGAGGGCAGCCCCAGCATTTT.

The rearrangement joins TRBV7-2 to TRBJ2-1, with 10 positions matching TRBD2. Unmatched junction bases numbered 4, after V lost 4 bases and J lost 4 bases. Germline-derived CDR1 and CDR2 are SGHTA and FQGNSA. The CDR3 is 15 residues long. The DNA of the CDR3 is TGTGCCAGCAGCTCAGCGGGGGGGCGTTACAATGAGCAGTTCTTC. Its protein product is CASSSAGGRYNEQFF. Filled out from reference TRBV7-2 and TRBJ2-1, the complete variable domain reads GAGVSQSPSNKVTEKGKDVELRCDPISGHTALYWYRQSLGQGLEFLIYFQGNSAPDKSGLPSDRFSAERTGGSVSTLTIQRTQQEDSAVYLCASSSAGGRYNEQFFGPGTRLTVL.

The sample holds a few counts of this clonotype. The chain has TRBV6-6 and TRBJ2-5; D unresolved. V lost 7 bases, J lost 5 bases, and 8 bases lay in between. The CDR3 length is 11 residues. Per germline, CDR1 MNHNY and CDR2 SVGAGI (reference sequence). CDR3 protein: CASKEQETQYF. For the CDR3, the DNA is TGTGCCAGCAAAGAACAGGAGACCCAGTACTTC.

There are a few counts of this clonotype. The chain recombines TRBV6-1 with TRBJ2-2; possibly TRBD1 for D (6 bases). The CDR3 extends over 14 amino acids. The germline CDR1 and CDR2 sequences are MNHNS and SASEGT. With 9 bases removed from V and 2 bases from J, the gap between germline ends came to 13 bases. DNA of the CDR3: TGTGCCAGTACGGGACACTACAACACCGGGGAGCTGTTTTTT. It specifies CASTGHYNTGELFF.